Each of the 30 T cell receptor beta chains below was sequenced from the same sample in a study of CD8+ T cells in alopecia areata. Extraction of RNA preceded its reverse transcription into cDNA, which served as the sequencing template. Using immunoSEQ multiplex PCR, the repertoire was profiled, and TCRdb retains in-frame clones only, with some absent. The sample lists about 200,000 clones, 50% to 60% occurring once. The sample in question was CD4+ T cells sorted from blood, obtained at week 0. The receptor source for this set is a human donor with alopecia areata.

The CDR3 here is CASSSGLAGFYEQYF. Written as DNA, the CDR3 is TGTGCCAGCAGCTCCGGGCTAGCGGGGTTCTACGAGCAGTACTTC. The chain uses TRBV7-6 and TRBJ2-7, with 9 bases fitting TRBD2. This CDR3 is built from 15 residues. Trimming removed 4 bases from V and 3 bases from J; junction bases left unmatched: 7. The germline V gene encodes CDR1 SGHVS and CDR2 FNYEAQ.

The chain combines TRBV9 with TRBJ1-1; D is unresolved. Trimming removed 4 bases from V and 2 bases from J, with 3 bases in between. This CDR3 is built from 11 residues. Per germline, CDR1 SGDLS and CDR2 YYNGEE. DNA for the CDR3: TGTGCCAGCAGCAGTAACACTGAAGCTTTCTTT. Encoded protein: CASSSNTEAFF.

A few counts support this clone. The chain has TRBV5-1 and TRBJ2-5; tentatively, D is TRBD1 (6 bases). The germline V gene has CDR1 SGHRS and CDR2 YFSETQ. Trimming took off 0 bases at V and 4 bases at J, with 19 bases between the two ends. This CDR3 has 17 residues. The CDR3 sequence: CASSLGTGHSVTETQYF. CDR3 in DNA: TGCGCCAGCAGCTTGGGCACGGGACATTCCGTTACAGAGACCCAGTACTTC.

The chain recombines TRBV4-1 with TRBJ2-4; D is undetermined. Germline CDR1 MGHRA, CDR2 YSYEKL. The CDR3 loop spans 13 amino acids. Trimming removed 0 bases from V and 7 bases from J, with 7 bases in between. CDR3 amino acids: CASSQEPLNIQYF. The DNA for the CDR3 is TGCGCCAGCAGCCAAGAACCCTTGAACATTCAGTACTTC.

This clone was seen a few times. The CDR3 reads CSVLGWRAGDGYTF. CDR3 in DNA: TGCAGCGTCCTAGGGTGGAGAGCCGGAGATGGCTACACCTTC. The V gene is TRBV29-1, the J gene TRBJ1-2; D unresolved. Germline V gene sequence: CDR1 SQVTM, CDR2 ANQGSEA. The CDR3 runs 14 residues. Trimming left V 6 bases short and J 6 bases short, with 20 bases between.

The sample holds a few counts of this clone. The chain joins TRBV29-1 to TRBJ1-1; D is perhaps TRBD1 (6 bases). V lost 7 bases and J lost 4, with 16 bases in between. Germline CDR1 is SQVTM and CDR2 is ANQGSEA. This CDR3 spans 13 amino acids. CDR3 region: CSAGGGQVTEAFF. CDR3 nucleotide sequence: TGCAGCGCCGGGGGGGGCCAAGTCACTGAAGCTTTCTTT.

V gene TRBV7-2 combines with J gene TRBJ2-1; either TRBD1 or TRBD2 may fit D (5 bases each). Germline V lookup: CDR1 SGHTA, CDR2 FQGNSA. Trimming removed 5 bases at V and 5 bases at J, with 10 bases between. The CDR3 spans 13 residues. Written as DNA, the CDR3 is TGTGCCAGCAGCCGGGACGCCAACAATGAGCAGTTCTTC. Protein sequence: CASSRDANNEQFF. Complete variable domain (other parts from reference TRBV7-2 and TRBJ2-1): GAGVSQSPSNKVTEKGKDVELRCDPISGHTALYWYRQSLGQGLEFLIYFQGNSAPDKSGLPSDRFSAERTGGSVSTLTIQRTQQEDSAVYLCASSRDANNEQFFGPGTRLTVL.

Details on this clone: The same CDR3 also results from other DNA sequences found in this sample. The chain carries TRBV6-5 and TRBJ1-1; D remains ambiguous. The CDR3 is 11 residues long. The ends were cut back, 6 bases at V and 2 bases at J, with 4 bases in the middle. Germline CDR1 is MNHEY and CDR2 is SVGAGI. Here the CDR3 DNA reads TGTGCCAGCAGGGGCAACACTGAAGCTTTCTTT. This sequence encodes CASRGNTEAFF.

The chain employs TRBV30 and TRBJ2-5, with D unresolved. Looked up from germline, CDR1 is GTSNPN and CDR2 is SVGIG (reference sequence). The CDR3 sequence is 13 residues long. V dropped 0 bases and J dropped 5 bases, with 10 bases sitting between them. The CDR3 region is CAWSVSDPETQYF. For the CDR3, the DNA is TGTGCCTGGAGTGTATCCGACCCGGAGACCCAGTACTTC.

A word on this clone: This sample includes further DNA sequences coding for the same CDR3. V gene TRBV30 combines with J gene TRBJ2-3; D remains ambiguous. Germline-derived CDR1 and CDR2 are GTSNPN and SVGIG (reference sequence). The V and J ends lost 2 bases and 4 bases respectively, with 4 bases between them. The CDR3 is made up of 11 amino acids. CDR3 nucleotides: TGTGCCTGGAGTCCTTCAGATACGCAGTATTTT. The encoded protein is CAWSPSDTQYF.

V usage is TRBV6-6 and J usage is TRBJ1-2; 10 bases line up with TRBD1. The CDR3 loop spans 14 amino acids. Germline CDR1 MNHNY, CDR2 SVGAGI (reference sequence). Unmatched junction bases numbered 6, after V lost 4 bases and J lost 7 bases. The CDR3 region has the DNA TGTGCCAGCAGTTTGGGACAGGGGATCCGTGGCTACACCTTC. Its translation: CASSLGQGIRGYTF.

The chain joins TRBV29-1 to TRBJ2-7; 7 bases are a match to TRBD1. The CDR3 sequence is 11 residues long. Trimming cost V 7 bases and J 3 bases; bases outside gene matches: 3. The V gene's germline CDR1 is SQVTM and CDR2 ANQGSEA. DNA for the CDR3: TGCAGCGGGGGACAGTTCTACGAGCAGTACTTC. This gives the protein CSGGQFYEQYF.

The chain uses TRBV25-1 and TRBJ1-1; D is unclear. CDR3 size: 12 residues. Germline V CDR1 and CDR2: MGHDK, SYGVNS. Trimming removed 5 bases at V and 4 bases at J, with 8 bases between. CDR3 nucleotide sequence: TGTGCCAGCAGTCGGACGAGCACTGAAGCTTTCTTT. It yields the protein CASSRTSTEAFF.

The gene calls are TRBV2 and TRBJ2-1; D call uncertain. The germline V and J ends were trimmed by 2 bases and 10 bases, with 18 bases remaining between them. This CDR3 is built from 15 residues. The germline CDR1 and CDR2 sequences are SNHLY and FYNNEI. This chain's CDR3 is CASSEFKAPSSEQFF. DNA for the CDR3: TGTGCCAGCAGTGAATTTAAGGCACCCAGCAGCGAGCAGTTCTTC.

CDR3 sequence: CASSLHTGDNEQFF. The CDR3 DNA sequence: TGCGCCAGCAGCTTGCATACAGGGGACAATGAGCAGTTCTTC. The chain combines TRBV5-1 with TRBJ2-1; 7 bases agree with TRBD1. Germline trimming cut 1 base from V and 5 bases from J; bases unmatched to any gene: 3. The CDR3 is 14 amino acids. Germline CDR1 SGHRS, CDR2 YFSETQ. Filled out from reference TRBV5-1 and TRBJ2-1, the complete variable domain reads KAGVTQTPRYLIKTRGQQVTLSCSPISGHRSVSWYQQTPGQGLQFLFEYFSETQRNKGNFPGRFSGRQFSNSRSEMNVSTLELGDSALYLCASSLHTGDNEQFFGPGTRLTVL.

The CDR3 region has the DNA TGTGCCAGCAGCTACAGGGAAGAAGGGACCCAGTACTTC. Its translation is CASSYREEGTQYF. The chain combines TRBV11-2 with TRBJ2-5; D is possibly TRBD1 (6 bases). V was pared by 4 bases and J by 7 bases, with 13 bases between. The germline V gene encodes CDR1 SGHAT and CDR2 FQNNGV. There are 13 residues in the CDR3.

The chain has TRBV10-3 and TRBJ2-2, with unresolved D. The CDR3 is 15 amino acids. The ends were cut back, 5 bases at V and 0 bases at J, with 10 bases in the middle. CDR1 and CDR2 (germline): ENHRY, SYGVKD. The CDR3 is CAISTPDANTGELFF. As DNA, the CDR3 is TGTGCCATCAGTACGCCAGACGCGAACACCGGGGAGCTGTTTTTT.

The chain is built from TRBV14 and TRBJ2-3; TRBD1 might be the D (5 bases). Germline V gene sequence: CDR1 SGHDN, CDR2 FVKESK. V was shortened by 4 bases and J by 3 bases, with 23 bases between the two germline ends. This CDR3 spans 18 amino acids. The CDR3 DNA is TGTGCCAGCAGCCGGCTTGGGGTAGGCAGGGAACGAACAGATACGCAGTATTTT. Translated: CASSRLGVGRERTDTQYF. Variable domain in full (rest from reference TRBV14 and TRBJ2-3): EAGVTQFPSHSVIEKGQTVTLRCDPISGHDNLYWYRRVMGKEIKFLLHFVKESKQDESGMPNNRFLAERTGGTYSTLKVQPAELEDSGVYFCASSRLGVGRERTDTQYFGPGTRLTVL.

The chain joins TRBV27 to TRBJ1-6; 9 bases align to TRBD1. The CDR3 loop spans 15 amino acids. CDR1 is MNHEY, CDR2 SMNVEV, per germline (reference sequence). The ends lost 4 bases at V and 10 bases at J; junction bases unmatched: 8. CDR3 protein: CASSSKTGGLSPLHF. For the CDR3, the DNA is TGTGCCAGCAGTTCGAAGACAGGGGGATTATCACCCCTCCACTTT.

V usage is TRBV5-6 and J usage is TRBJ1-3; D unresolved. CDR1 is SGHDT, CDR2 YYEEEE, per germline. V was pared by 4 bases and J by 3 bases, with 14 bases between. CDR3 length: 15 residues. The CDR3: CASSRGSSFGNTIYF. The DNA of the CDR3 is TGTGCCAGCAGCCGGGGATCAAGTTTTGGAAACACCATATATTTT.

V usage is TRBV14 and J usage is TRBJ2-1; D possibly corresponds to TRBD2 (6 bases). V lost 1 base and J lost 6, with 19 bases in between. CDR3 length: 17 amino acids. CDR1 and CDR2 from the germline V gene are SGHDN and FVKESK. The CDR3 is CASSQGLGLKRANEQFF. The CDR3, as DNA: TGTGCCAGCAGCCAAGGGTTAGGACTAAAGCGGGCCAATGAGCAGTTCTTC.

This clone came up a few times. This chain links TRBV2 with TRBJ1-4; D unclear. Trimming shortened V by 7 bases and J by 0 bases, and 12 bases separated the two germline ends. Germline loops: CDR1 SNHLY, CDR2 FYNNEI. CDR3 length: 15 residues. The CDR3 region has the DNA TGTGCCAGCACCCGCGGAACGGCAACTAATGAAAAACTGTTTTTT. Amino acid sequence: CASTRGTATNEKLFF.

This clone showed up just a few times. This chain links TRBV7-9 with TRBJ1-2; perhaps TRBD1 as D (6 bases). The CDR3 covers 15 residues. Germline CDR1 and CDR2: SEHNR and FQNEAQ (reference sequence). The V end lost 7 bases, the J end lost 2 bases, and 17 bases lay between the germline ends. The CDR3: CASNPGGQPNYGYTF. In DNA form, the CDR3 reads TGTGCCAGCAACCCGGGGGGCCAGCCCAACTATGGCTACACCTTC. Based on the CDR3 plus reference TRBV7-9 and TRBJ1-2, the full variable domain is DTGVSQNPRHKITKRGQNVTFRCDPISEHNRLYWYRQTLGQGPEFLTYFQNEAQLEKSRLLSDRFSAERPKGSFSTLEIQRTEQGDSAMYLCASNPGGQPNYGYTFGSGTRLTVV.

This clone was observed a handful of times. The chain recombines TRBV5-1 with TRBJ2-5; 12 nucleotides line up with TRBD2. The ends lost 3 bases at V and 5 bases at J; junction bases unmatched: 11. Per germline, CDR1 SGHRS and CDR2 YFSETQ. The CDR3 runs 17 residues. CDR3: CASSSMGTSGSGETQYF. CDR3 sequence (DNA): TGCGCCAGCAGCTCAATGGGGACTAGCGGGTCTGGGGAGACCCAGTACTTC.

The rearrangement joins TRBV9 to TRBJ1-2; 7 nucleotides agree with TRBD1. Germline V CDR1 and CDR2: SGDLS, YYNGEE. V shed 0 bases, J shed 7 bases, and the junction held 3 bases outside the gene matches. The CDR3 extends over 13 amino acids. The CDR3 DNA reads TGTGCCAGCAGCGTAGGACAGGGAAGTGGCTACACCTTC. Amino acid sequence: CASSVGQGSGYTF.

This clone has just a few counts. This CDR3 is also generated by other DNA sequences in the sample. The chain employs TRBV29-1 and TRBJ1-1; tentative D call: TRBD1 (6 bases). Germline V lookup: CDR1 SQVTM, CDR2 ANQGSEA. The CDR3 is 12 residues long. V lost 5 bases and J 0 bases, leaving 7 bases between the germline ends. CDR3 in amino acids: CSVRTVNTEAFF. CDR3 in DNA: TGCAGCGTTAGGACAGTGAACACTGAAGCTTTCTTT.

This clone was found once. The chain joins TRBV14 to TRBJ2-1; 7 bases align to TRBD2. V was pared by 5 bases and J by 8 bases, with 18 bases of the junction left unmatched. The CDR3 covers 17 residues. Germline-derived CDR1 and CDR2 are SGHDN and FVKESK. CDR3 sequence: CASSARGGLKQEYEQFF. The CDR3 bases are TGTGCCAGCAGCGCAAGGGGAGGGCTCAAACAGGAGTATGAGCAGTTCTTC.

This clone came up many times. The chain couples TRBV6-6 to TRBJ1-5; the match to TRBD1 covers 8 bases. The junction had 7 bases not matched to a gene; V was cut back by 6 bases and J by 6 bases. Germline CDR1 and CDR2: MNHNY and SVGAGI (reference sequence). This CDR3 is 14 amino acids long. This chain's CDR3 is CASSPPGGGQPQHF. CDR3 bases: TGTGCCAGCAGCCCCCCAGGGGGCGGTCAGCCCCAGCATTTT.

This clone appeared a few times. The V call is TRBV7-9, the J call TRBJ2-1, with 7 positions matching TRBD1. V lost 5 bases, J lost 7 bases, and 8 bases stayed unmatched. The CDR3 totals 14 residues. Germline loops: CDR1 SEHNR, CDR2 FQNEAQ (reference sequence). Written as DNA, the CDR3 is TGTGCCAGCAGCCCGACACCCAGGGGGAATGAGCAGTTCTTC. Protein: CASSPTPRGNEQFF.

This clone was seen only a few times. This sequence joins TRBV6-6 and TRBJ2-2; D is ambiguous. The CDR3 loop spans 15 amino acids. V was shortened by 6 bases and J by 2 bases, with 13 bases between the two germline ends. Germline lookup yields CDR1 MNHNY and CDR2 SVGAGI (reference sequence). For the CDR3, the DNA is TGTGCCAGCAGATTAGGCCAGACAAACACCGGGGAGCTGTTTTTT. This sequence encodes CASRLGQTNTGELFF.